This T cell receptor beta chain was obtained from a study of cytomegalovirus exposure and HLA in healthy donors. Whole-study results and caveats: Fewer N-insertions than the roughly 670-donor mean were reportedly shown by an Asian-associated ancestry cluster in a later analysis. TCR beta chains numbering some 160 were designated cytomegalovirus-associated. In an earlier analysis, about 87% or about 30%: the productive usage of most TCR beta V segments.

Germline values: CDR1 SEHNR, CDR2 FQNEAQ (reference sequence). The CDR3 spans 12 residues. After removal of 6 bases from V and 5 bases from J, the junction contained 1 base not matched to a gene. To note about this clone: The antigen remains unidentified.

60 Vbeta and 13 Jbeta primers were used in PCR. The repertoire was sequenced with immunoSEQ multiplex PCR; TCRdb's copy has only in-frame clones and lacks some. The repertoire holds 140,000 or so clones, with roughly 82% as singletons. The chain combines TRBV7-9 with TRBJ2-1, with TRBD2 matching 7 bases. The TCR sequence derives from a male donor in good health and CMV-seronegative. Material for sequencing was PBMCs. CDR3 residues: CASRRGDNEQFF. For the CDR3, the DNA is TGTGCCAGCAGACGGGGGGACAATGAGCAGTTCTTC.